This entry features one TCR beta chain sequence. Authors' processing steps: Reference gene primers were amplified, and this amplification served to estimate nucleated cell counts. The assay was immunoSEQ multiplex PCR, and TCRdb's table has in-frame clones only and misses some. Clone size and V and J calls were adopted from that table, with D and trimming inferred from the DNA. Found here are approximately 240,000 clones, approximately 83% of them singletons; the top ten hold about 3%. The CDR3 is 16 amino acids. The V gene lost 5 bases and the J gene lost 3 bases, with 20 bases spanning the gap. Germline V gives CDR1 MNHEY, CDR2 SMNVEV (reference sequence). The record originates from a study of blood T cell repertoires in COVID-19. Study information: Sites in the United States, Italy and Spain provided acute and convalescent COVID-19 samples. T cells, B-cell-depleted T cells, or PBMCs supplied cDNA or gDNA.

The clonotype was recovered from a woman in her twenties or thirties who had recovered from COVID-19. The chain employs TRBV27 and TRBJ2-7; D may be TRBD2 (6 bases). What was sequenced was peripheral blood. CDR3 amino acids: CASSPSVGGWGYEQYF. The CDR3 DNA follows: TGTGCCAGCAGTCCATCGGTCGGGGGTTGGGGCTACGAGCAGTACTTC.